This is a list of T cell receptor beta chains from one sample in a study of T-cell reconstitution after alpha-beta-depleted transplantation in children. TCRdb passed the PCR reads through MiXCR, listing each CDR3 protein once. The profile shows about 480,000 distinct CDR3 sequences, around 13% of them singletons. Specimen: PBMCs from the stem cell graft donor, collected from the stem cell graft. All receptors derive from a human donor who donated a stem cell graft to a child with combined immunodeficiency. Each CDR3 is given with its conserved first and last residue. Fields, in order: CDR3 length, D gene, J gene, V gene, clone size, CDR3 protein, CDR3 DNA. A D gene is named only where the DNA matches it firmly. Expanded clones get a size class; other rows say once, few or many, or leave the size out.

cdr3_length: 11
d_call: .
j_call: TRBJ2-7
v_call: TRBV19
clone_size: .
cdr3_aa: CASSIGLEQYF
cdr3_nt: TGTGCCAGTAGTATCGGTCTCGAGCAGTACTTC

cdr3_length: 15
d_call: TRBD2
j_call: TRBJ2-1
v_call: TRBV3-1
clone_size: .
cdr3_aa: CASSPLAGGPTEQFF
cdr3_nt: TGTGCCAGCAGCCCCCTAGCGGGGGGGCCCACTGAGCAGTTCTTC

cdr3_length: 16
d_call: TRBD1
j_call: TRBJ1-1
v_call: TRBV6-5
clone_size: few
cdr3_aa: CASRPGTGGEGTEAFF
cdr3_nt: TGTGCCAGCAGACCCGGGACAGGGGGCGAGGGCACTGAAGCTTTCTTT

cdr3_length: 18
d_call: .
j_call: TRBJ2-6
v_call: TRBV2
clone_size: .
cdr3_aa: CASSFGWGGASGANVLTF
cdr3_nt: TGTGCCAGCAGTTTTGGTTGGGGGGGCGCCTCTGGGGCCAACGTCCTGACTTTC

cdr3_length: 13
d_call: TRBD1
j_call: TRBJ2-2
v_call: TRBV29-1
clone_size: .
cdr3_aa: CSVRQGAIGELFF
cdr3_nt: TGCAGCGTTAGACAGGGGGCCATCGGGGAGCTGTTTTTT

cdr3_length: 19
d_call: .
j_call: TRBJ2-4
v_call: TRBV18
clone_size: .
cdr3_aa: CASSLLSRGVTPTKNIQYF
cdr3_nt: TGTGCCAGCTCACTTCTTAGCCGGGGCGTCACTCCAACCAAAAACATTCAGTACTTC

cdr3_length: 15
d_call: .
j_call: TRBJ2-7
v_call: TRBV6-1
clone_size: few
cdr3_aa: CASSRTYRRSYEQYF
cdr3_nt: TGTGCCAGCAGCCGTACTTACAGGCGCTCCTACGAGCAGTACTTC

cdr3_length: 17
d_call: .
j_call: TRBJ2-6
v_call: TRBV6-5
clone_size: .
cdr3_aa: CASTSTGGASGANVLTF
cdr3_nt: TGTGCCAGCACCTCTACAGGGGGGGCCTCTGGGGCCAACGTCCTGACTTTC

cdr3_length: 14
d_call: .
j_call: TRBJ2-7
v_call: TRBV9
clone_size: many
cdr3_aa: CASSVGLGFNEQYF
cdr3_nt: TGTGCCAGCAGCGTAGGTCTGGGGTTCAACGAGCAGTACTTC

cdr3_length: 17
d_call: .
j_call: TRBJ2-1
v_call: TRBV7-2
clone_size: many
cdr3_aa: CASSLARGASSYNEQFF
cdr3_nt: TGTGCCAGCAGCTTAGCGCGGGGCGCAAGCTCCTACAATGAGCAGTTCTTC

cdr3_length: 15
d_call: .
j_call: TRBJ2-7
v_call: TRBV7-2
clone_size: .
cdr3_aa: CASSLVSPGVAEQYF
cdr3_nt: TGTGCCAGCAGCTTAGTCAGTCCAGGGGTGGCCGAGCAGTACTTC

cdr3_length: 14
d_call: TRBD1
j_call: TRBJ1-1
v_call: TRBV29-1
clone_size: .
cdr3_aa: CSVGHGTANTEAFF
cdr3_nt: TGCAGCGTTGGCCACGGGACAGCGAACACTGAAGCTTTCTTT

cdr3_length: 16
d_call: TRBD1
j_call: TRBJ2-7
v_call: TRBV7-9
clone_size: many
cdr3_aa: CASSPRTGVSNYEQYF
cdr3_nt: TGTGCCAGCAGCCCAAGGACAGGGGTGTCGAACTACGAGCAGTACTTC

cdr3_length: 15
d_call: .
j_call: TRBJ2-7
v_call: TRBV7-2
clone_size: .
cdr3_aa: CASSFGTSSTYEQYF
cdr3_nt: TGTGCCAGCAGCTTTGGGACATCATCGACCTACGAGCAGTACTTC

cdr3_length: 13
d_call: .
j_call: TRBJ2-7
v_call: TRBV6-5
clone_size: many
cdr3_aa: CASSYGQRYEQYF
cdr3_nt: TGTGCCAGCAGTTACGGTCAGAGGTACGAGCAGTACTTC

cdr3_length: 14
d_call: .
j_call: TRBJ2-2
v_call: TRBV7-3
clone_size: .
cdr3_aa: CASSLNTATGELFF
cdr3_nt: TGTGCCAGCAGCTTAAATACGGCTACCGGGGAGCTGTTTTTT

cdr3_length: 15
d_call: TRBD1
j_call: TRBJ2-2
v_call: TRBV12-3/TRBV12-4
clone_size: .
cdr3_aa: CASSLTGVGTGELFF
cdr3_nt: TGTGCCAGCAGTTTAACAGGGGTGGGCACCGGGGAGCTGTTTTTT

cdr3_length: 17
d_call: TRBD1
j_call: TRBJ2-3
v_call: TRBV7-8
clone_size: .
cdr3_aa: CASSLAGRGSFTDTQYF
cdr3_nt: TGTGCCAGCAGCTTAGCCGGCAGGGGGAGTTTCACAGATACGCAGTATTTT

cdr3_length: 16
d_call: TRBD1
j_call: TRBJ2-1
v_call: TRBV7-8
clone_size: many
cdr3_aa: CASSLGTGTGDNEQFF
cdr3_nt: TGTGCCAGCAGCTTAGGAACCGGGACAGGGGACAATGAGCAGTTCTTC

cdr3_length: 14
d_call: TRBD1
j_call: TRBJ1-5
v_call: TRBV12-3/TRBV12-4
clone_size: many
cdr3_aa: CASSPTGSNQPQHF
cdr3_nt: TGTGCCAGCAGCCCGACAGGGAGCAATCAGCCCCAGCATTTT

cdr3_length: 15
d_call: .
j_call: TRBJ1-5
v_call: TRBV15
clone_size: many
cdr3_aa: CATSPAGDSNQPQHF
cdr3_nt: TGTGCCACCTCCCCGGCAGGAGATAGCAATCAGCCCCAGCATTTT

cdr3_length: 14
d_call: TRBD1
j_call: TRBJ2-1
v_call: TRBV7-2
clone_size: few
cdr3_aa: CASSLSGGRNEQFF
cdr3_nt: TGTGCCAGCAGCTTGTCAGGGGGCAGAAATGAGCAGTTCTTC

cdr3_length: 15
d_call: .
j_call: TRBJ1-5
v_call: TRBV3-1
clone_size: few
cdr3_aa: CASSQGRAINQPQHF
cdr3_nt: TGTGCCAGCAGCCAAGGCCGGGCGATCAATCAGCCCCAGCATTTT

cdr3_length: 16
d_call: .
j_call: TRBJ2-7
v_call: TRBV6-2/TRBV6-3
clone_size: .
cdr3_aa: CASSLHRSGQTYEQYF
cdr3_nt: TGTGCCAGCAGTCTTCACCGATCGGGGCAAACCTACGAGCAGTACTTC